This T cell receptor (beta chain) derives from a study of T cells expressing NK-cell markers. The CDR3 runs to 16 residues. From germline, CDR1 is SGHTA and CDR2 FQGNSA. TCRdb derives one entry per CDR3 protein from the 5' RACE reads, leaving out DNA. The listing records 500,000 to 700,000 distinct CDR3 sequences. The chain employs TRBV7-2 and TRBJ2-5; TCRdb proposes TRBD2, but this gene call is untestable without DNA. The source of this sequence is a man between 18 and 35 years old in good health. Sequenced: blood T cells: a sorted CD56 or NKG2C T cell subset, CD4+ or CD8+ T cells, or bulk PBMC T cells (not recorded which). CDR3 region: CASSSTLGRLGETQYF.